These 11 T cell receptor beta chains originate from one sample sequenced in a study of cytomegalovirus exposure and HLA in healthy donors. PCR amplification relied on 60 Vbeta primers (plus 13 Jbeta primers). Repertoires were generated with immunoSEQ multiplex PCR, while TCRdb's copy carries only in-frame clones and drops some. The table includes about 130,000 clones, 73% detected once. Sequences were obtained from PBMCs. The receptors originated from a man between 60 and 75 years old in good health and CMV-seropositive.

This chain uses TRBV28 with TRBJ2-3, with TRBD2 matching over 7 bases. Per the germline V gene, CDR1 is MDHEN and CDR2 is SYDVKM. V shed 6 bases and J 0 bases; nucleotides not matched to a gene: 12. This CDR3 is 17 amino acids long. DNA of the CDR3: TGTGCCAGCAGCTATGGCGTCGGCGGGAGTAGCACAGATACGCAGTATTTT. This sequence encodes CASSYGVGGSSTDTQYF.

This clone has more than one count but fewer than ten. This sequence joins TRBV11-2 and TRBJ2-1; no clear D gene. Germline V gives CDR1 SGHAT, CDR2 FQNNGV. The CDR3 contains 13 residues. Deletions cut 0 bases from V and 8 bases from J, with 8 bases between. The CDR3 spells CASSLDRLDEQFF. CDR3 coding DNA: TGTGCCAGCAGCTTAGACAGGTTGGATGAGCAGTTCTTC.

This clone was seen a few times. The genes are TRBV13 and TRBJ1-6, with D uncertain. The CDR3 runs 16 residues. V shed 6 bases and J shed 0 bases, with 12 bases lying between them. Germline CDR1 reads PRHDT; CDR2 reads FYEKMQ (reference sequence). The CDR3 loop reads CASSSSKSSYNSPLHF. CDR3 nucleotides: TGTGCCAGCAGTTCCTCTAAGAGCTCCTATAATTCACCCCTCCACTTT.

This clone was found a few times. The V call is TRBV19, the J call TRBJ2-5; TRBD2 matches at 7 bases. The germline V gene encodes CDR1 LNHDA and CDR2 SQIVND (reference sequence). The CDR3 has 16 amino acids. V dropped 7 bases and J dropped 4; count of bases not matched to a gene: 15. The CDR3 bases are TGTGCCAGTACCTCCCCTCATGTTTGGGGGGGAGAGACCCAGTACTTC. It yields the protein CASTSPHVWGGETQYF.

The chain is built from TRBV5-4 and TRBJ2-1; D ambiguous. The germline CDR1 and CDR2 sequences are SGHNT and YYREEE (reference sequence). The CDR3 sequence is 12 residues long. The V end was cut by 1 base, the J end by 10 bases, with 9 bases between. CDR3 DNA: TGTGCCAGCAGCTTGAGTGGTCGGGAGCAGTTCTTC. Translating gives CASSLSGREQFF.

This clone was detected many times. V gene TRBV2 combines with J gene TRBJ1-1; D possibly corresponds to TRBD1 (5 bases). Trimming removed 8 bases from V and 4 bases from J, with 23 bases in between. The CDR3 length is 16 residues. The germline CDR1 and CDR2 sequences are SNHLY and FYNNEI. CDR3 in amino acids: CASRLEGGWGGTEAFF. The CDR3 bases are TGTGCCAGCCGTTTGGAGGGTGGATGGGGGGGCACTGAAGCTTTCTTT.

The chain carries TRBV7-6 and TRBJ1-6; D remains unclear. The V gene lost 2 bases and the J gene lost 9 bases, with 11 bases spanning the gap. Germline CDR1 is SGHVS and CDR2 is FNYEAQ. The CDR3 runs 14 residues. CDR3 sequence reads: CASSLPGLGSPLHF. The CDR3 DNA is TGTGCCAGCAGCTTACCAGGTTTAGGTTCACCCCTCCACTTT.

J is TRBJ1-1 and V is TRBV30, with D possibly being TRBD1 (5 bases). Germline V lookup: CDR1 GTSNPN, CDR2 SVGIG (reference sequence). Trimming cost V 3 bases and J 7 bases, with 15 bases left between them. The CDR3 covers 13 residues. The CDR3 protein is CAWRSRVGGEAFF. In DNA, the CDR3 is TGTGCCTGGAGGTCGAGGGTGGGGGGTGAAGCTTTCTTT.

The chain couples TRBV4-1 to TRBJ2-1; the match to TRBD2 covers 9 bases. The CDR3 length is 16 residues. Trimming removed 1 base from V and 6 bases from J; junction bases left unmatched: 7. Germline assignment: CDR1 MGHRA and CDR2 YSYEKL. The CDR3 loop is CASSQVGLAKGNEQFF. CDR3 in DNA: TGCGCCAGCAGCCAAGTGGGACTAGCAAAGGGCAATGAGCAGTTCTTC.

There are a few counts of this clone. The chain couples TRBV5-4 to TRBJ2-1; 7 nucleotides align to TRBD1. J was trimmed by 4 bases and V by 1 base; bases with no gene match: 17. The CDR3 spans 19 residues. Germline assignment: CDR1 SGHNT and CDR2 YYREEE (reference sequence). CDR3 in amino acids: CASSLYYDRQGYWYNEQFF. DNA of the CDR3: TGTGCCAGCAGCTTGTACTACGATAGACAGGGTTACTGGTACAATGAGCAGTTCTTC.

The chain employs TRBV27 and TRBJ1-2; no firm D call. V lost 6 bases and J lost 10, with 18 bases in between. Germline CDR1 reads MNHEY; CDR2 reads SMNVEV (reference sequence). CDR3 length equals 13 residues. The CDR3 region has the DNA TGTGCCAGCAGACGCGGGCCGACGGTAGACTACACCTTC. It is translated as CASRRGPTVDYTF.